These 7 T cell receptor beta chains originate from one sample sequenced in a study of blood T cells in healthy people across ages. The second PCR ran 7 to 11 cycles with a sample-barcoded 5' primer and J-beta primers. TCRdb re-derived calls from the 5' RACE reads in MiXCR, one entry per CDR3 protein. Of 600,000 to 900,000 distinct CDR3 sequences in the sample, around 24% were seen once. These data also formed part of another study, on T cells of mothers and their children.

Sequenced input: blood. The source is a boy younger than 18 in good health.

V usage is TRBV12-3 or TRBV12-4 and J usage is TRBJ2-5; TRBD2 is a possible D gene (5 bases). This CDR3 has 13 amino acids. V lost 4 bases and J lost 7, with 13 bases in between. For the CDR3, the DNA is TGTGCCAGCAGTTCCACAGACGAGGGGACCCAGTACTTC. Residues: CASSSTDEGTQYF.

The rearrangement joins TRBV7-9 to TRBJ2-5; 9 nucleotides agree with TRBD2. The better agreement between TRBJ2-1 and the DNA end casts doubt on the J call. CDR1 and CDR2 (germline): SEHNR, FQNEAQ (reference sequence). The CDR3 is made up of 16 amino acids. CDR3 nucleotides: TGTGCCAGCAGCTTATGGGCGGGGGGGCCGGACTATGAGCAGTTCTTC. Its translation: CASSLWAGGPDYEQFF.

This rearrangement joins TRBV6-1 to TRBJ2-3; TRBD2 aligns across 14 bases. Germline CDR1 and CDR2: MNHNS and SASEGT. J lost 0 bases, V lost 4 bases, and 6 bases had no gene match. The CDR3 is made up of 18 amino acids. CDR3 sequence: CASSGRTSGGTSTDTQYF. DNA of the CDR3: TGTGCCAGCAGTGGCAGGACTAGCGGGGGGACTAGCACAGATACGCAGTATTTT.

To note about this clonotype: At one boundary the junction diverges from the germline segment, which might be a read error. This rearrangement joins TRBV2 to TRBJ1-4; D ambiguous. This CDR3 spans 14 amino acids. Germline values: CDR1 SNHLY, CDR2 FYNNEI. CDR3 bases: TGTGCCAGCAGAGGGTTTGCAACTAATGAAAAGCTGTTTTTT. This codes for CASRGFATNEKLFF.

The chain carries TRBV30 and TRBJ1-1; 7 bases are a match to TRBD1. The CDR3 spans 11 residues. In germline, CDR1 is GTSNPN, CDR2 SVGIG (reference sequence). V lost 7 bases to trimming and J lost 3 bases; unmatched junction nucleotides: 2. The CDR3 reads CAFQGDTEAFF. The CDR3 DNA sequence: TGTGCCTTCCAGGGGGACACTGAAGCTTTCTTT.

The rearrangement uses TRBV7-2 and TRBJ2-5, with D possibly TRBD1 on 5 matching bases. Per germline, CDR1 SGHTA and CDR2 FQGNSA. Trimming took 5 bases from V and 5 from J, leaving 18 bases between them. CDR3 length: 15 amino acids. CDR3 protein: CASSNRKGVWETQYF. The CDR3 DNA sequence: TGTGCCAGCAGCAACAGGAAAGGGGTGTGGGAGACCCAGTACTTC. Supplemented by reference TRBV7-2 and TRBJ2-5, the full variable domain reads GAGVSQSPSNKVTEKGKDVELRCDPISGHTALYWYRQSLGQGLEFLIYFQGNSAPDKSGLPSDRFSAERTGGSVSTLTIQRTQQEDSAVYLCASSNRKGVWETQYFGPGTRLLVL.

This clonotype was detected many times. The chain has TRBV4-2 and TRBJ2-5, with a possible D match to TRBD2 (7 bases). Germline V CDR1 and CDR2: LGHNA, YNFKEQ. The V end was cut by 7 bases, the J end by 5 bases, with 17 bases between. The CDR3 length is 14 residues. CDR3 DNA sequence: TGTGCCAGCACCGCAGGGAGGGGGTCGGAGACCCAGTACTTC. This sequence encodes CASTAGRGSETQYF.